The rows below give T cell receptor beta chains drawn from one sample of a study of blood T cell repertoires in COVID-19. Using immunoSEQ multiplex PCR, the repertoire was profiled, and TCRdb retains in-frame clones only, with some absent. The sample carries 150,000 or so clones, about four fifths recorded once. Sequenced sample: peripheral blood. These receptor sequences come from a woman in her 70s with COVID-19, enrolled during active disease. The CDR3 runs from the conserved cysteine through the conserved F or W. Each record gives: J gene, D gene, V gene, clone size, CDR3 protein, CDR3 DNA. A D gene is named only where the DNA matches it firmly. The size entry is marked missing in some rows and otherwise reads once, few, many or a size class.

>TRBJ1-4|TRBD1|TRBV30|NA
CAWSVQGGGEKLFF
TGTGCCTGGAGTGTACAGGGGGGAGGTGAAAAACTGTTTTTT
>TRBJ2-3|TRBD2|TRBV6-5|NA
CASGTSGVGDTQYF
TGTGCCAGCGGAACTAGCGGGGTGGGAGATACGCAGTATTTT
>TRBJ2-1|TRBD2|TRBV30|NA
CAWKGEGTFVFF
TGTGCCTGGAAAGGGGAGGGGACCTTTGTGTTCTTC
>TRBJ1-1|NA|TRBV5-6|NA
CASSLSGRQTEAFF
TGTGCCAGCAGCTTGTCGGGGAGGCAAACTGAAGCTTTCTTT
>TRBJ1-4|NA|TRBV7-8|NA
CASSTGGGSEPNEKLFF
TGTGCCAGCAGCACGGGGGGCGGCTCCGAGCCCAATGAAAAACTGTTTTTT
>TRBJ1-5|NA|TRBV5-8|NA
CASNLDRTNQPQHF
TGTGCCAGCAACCTTGACAGGACCAATCAGCCCCAGCATTTT
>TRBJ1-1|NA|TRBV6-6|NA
CASNREANTEAFF
TGTGCCAGCAACCGGGAAGCGAACACTGAAGCTTTCTTT
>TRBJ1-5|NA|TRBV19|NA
CASSMGQVIGQPQHF
TGTGCCAGTAGTATGGGCCAGGTTATCGGTCAGCCCCAGCATTTT
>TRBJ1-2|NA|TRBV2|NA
CASSGDSHYGYTF
TGTGCCAGCAGTGGCGACAGCCACTATGGCTACACCTTC
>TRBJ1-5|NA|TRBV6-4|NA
CASSDSSGNSNQPQHF
TGTGCCAGCAGTGACTCGTCGGGGAATAGCAATCAGCCCCAGCATTTT
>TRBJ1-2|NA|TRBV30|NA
CAWRQENGYTF
TGTGCCTGGAGACAGGAGAATGGCTACACCTTC
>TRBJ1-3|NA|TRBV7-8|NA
CASSLGGPPGNTIYF
TGTGCCAGCAGCTTAGGAGGGCCGCCTGGAAACACCATATATTTT
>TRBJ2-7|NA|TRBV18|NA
CASSPRQGSYEQYF
TGTGCCAGCTCACCGCGCCAGGGGTCCTACGAGCAGTACTTC
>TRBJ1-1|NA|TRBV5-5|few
CASSLTAQNTEAFF
TGTGCCAGCAGCTTGACAGCCCAGAACACTGAAGCTTTCTTT
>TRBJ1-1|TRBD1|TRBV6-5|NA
CASSYGQAFTEAFF
TGTGCCAGCAGTTACGGACAGGCGTTCACTGAAGCTTTCTTT
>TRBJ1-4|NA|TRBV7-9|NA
CASSLGSGENEKLFF
TGTGCCAGCAGCTTAGGGTCAGGGGAAAATGAAAAACTGTTTTTT
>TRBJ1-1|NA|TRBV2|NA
CASSSGRGEAFF
TGTGCCAGCAGCTCCGGACGGGGTGAAGCTTTCTTT
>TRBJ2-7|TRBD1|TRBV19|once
CASSPLPGQGAFEQYF
TGTGCCAGTAGTCCACTCCCGGGACAGGGGGCGTTCGAGCAGTACTTC
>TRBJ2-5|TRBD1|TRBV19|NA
CASRTGNQETQYF
TGTGCCAGTAGGACAGGGAATCAAGAGACCCAGTACTTC
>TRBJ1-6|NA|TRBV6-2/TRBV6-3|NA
CASSYIRNSPLHF
TGTGCCAGCAGTTACATACGGAATTCACCCCTCCACTTT
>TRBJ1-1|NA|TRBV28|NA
CATDSGMNAEAFF
TGTGCCACCGATTCGGGGATGAACGCTGAAGCTTTCTTT
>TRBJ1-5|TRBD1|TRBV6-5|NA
CASSRRQGAGQPQHF
TGTGCCAGCAGTCGAAGACAGGGGGCCGGACAGCCCCAGCATTTT
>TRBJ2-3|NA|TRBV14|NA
CASSQVVLAFTDTQYF
TGTGCCAGCAGCCAAGTGGTGTTAGCCTTCACAGATACGCAGTATTTT
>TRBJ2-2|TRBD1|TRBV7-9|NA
CASSTGVTGELFF
TGTGCCAGCAGCACAGGGGTCACCGGGGAGCTGTTTTTT
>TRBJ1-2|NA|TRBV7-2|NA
CASSPTGVATTGYTF
TGTGCCAGCAGCCCGACGGGGGTGGCGACAACTGGCTACACCTTC
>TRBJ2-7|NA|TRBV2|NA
CASSEPGLPYEQYF
TGTGCCAGCAGTGAACCGGGACTCCCCTACGAGCAGTACTTC
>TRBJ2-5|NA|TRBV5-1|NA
CASSFSGVQETQYF
TGCGCCAGCAGCTTTTCAGGCGTACAAGAGACCCAGTACTTC
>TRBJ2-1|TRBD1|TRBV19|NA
CASTKGAGSSYNEQFF
TGTGCCAGTACCAAGGGGGCTGGGAGCTCCTACAATGAGCAGTTCTTC
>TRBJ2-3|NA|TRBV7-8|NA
CASSPDWQPTDTQYF
TGTGCCAGCAGCCCTGACTGGCAACCCACAGATACGCAGTATTTT
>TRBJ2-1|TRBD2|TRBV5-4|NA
CASSLASGGVSYNEQFF
TGTGCCAGCAGCTTGGCTAGCGGGGGGGTCTCCTACAATGAGCAGTTCTTC
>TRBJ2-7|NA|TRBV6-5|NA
CASSSEGSYEQYF
TGTGCCAGCAGTTCGGAGGGATCCTACGAGCAGTACTTC
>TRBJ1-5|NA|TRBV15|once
CATSRGFGQPQHF
TGTGCCACCAGCAGAGGGTTCGGTCAGCCCCAGCATTTT
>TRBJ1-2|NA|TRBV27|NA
CASSFGQGNYGYTF
TGTGCCAGCAGTTTTGGGCAGGGGAACTATGGCTACACCTTC
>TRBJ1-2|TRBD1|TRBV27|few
CASSFQLTGETGGYTF
TGTGCCAGCAGTTTCCAGTTGACAGGGGAAACGGGTGGCTACACCTTC
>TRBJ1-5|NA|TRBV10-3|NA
CAITSGGRVNGNQPQHF
TGTGCCATCACCTCCGGGGGGAGGGTGAACGGCAATCAGCCCCAGCATTTT
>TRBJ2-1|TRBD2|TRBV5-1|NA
CASCLAGGPNEQFF
TGCGCCAGCTGCCTCGCGGGGGGGCCGAATGAGCAGTTCTTC
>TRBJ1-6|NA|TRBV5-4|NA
CASSPLPGGGPYSPLHF
TGTGCCAGCAGCCCCCTCCCAGGCGGGGGCCCTTATTCACCCCTCCACTTT
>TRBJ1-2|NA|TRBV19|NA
CASSMAQGGQGQYGYTF
TGTGCCAGTAGTATGGCTCAGGGTGGGCAGGGACAATATGGCTACACCTTC
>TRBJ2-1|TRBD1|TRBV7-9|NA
CASSFPPRDRINEQFF
TGTGCCAGCAGCTTTCCCCCCCGGGACAGGATCAATGAGCAGTTCTTC
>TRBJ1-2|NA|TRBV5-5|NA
CASSLSPRDIADGYTF
TGTGCCAGCAGCTTGTCCCCCCGGGACATTGCGGATGGCTACACCTTC
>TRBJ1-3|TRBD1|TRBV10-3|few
CAISEVLPGQFSGNTIYF
TGTGCCATCAGTGAGGTACTTCCGGGACAGTTCTCTGGAAACACCATATATTTT
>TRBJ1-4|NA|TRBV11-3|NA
CASSLVWQDNEKLFF
TGTGCCAGCAGCTTAGTATGGCAGGATAATGAAAAACTGTTTTTT
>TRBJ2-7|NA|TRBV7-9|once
CASSLGGDPSYEQYF
TGTGCCAGCAGCTTAGGAGGTGACCCCTCCTACGAGCAGTACTTC
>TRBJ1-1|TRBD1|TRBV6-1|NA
CASSEDHRGRKRSEAFF
TGTGCCAGCAGTGAAGACCACAGGGGGCGCAAGCGAAGTGAAGCTTTCTTT
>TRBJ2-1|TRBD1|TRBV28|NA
CASSLSPLPTGFPYNEQFF
TGTGCCAGCAGTTTATCCCCCCTCCCGACAGGGTTCCCCTACAATGAGCAGTTCTTC
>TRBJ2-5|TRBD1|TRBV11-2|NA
CASSLIPGQNLQETQYF
TGTGCCAGCAGCTTAATTCCGGGACAGAATCTCCAAGAGACCCAGTACTTC
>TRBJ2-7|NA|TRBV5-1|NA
CASSRTNVYEQYF
TGCGCCAGTAGCAGGACTAACGTATACGAGCAGTACTTC
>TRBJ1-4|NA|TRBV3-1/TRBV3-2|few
CASSPTSSGEKLFF
TGTGCCAGCAGCCCTACATCCTCGGGTGAAAAACTGTTTTTT
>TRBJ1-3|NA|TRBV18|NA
CASSTQGGGNTIYF
TGTGCCAGCTCAACGCAGGGAGGTGGAAACACCATATATTTT
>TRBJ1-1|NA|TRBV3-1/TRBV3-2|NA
CASSQLSGSTEAFF
TGTGCCAGCAGCCAACTCTCTGGCAGCACTGAAGCTTTCTTT
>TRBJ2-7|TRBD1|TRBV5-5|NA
CASSFGDRGLEYF
TGTGCCAGCAGCTTTGGCGACAGGGGGCTTGAGTACTTC
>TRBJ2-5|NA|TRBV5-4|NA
CASNKIEGQETQYF
TGTGCCAGCAATAAGATAGAGGGCCAAGAGACCCAGTACTTC
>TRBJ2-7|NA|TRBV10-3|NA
CAITNAVSYEQYF
TGTGCCATCACTAACGCCGTCTCCTACGAGCAGTACTTC
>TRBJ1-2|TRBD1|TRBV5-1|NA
CASSPNGQTGGSFYGYTF
TGCGCCAGCAGCCCCAATGGCCAAACAGGGGGCTCGTTCTATGGCTACACCTTC
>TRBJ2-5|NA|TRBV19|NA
CASSIDRAGSQETQYF
TGTGCCAGTAGTATAGATCGTGCCGGGTCCCAAGAGACCCAGTACTTC
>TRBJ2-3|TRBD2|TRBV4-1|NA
CASSRVGSSGGTDTQYF
TGCGCCAGCAGCCGTGTAGGGTCTAGCGGGGGCACAGATACGCAGTATTTT
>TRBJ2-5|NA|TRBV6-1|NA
CASSELDRYQETQYF
TGTGCCAGCAGTGAGTTAGACAGATACCAAGAGACCCAGTACTTC
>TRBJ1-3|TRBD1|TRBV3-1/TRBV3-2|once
CASSRTGESGNTIYF
TGTGCCAGCAGCCGGACAGGGGAATCCGGAAACACCATATATTTT
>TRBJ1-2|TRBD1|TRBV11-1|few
CASSHGTGNYGYTF
TGTGCCAGCAGCCACGGGACAGGGAACTATGGCTACACCTTC
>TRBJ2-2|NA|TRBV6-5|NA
CASSHRESIGGELFF
TGTGCCAGCAGTCACAGGGAATCGATCGGCGGGGAGCTGTTTTTT